Shown below are 27 T cell receptor beta chains from a single sample sequenced in a study of T-cell reconstitution after alpha-beta-depleted transplantation in children. TCRbeta library preparation incorporated unique molecular identifiers. MiXCR, run by TCRdb on the PCR reads, gives a single entry per CDR3 protein. Of around 22,000 distinct CDR3 sequences listed, roughly a tenth were seen once; the top ten hold 20% to 30%. Here the sequenced sample was PBMCs from the stem cell graft donor, taken from the stem cell graft. The receptors shown here come from a human donor who donated a stem cell graft to a child with chronic granulomatous disease.

This clonotype was seen many times. The J gene is TRBJ2-5, the V gene TRBV7-2; 10 bases match TRBD1. Germline V lookup: CDR1 SGHTA, CDR2 FQGNSA. This CDR3 is 19 amino acids long. V dropped 3 bases and J dropped 5; count of bases not matched to a gene: 18. The CDR3 loop is CASSFQRGAGTGERETQYF. The CDR3 bases are TGTGCCAGCAGCTTCCAGCGGGGAGCCGGGACAGGGGAACGGGAGACCCAGTACTTC.

Turning to this clonotype: A read error may account for a junction end that differs from germline. The gene calls are TRBV9 and TRBJ2-2, with 8 nucleotides matching TRBD1. CDR3 length: 16 residues. Germline V gene lookup returns CDR1 SGDLS and CDR2 YYNGEE. The CDR3 bases are TGTGCCAGCAGCGTTTCCAGGACAGGGATGACCGGGGGGCTGTTTTTT. It is translated as CASSVSRTGMTGGLFF.

This clonotype is classed as medium-sized. CDR3 coding DNA: TGTGCCAGCAACGAGGACGGGCTAGCCAAAAACATTCAGTACTTC. Translation: CASNEDGLAKNIQYF. The chain carries TRBV12-3 or TRBV12-4 and TRBJ2-4; no clear D. The CDR3 has 15 amino acids. V was trimmed by 7 bases and J by 0 bases, leaving 13 bases between them.

This clonotype has a count of ten or more. The rearrangement uses TRBV18 and TRBJ2-1; D gene uncertain. The V end was cut by 4 bases, the J end by 1 base, with 14 bases between. The germline V gene has CDR1 KGHSH and CDR2 LQKENI. This CDR3 comprises 16 residues. This CDR3 reads CASSQQELASYNEQFF. CDR3 bases: TGTGCCAGCTCACAGCAGGAGCTGGCTTCCTACAATGAGCAGTTCTTC. The whole variable domain, filled in from reference TRBV18 and TRBJ2-1, reads NAGVMQNPRHLVRRRGQEARLRCSPMKGHSHVYWYRQLPEEGLKFMVYLQKENIIDESGMPKERFSAEFPKEGPSILRIQQVVRGDSAAYFCASSQQELASYNEQFFGPGTRLTVL.

This clonotype was seen repeatedly, ten times or more. CDR3 nucleotides: TGCAGCGTTCCGGGGACAGGGGACTACAATGAGCAGTTCTTC. It codes for CSVPGTGDYNEQFF. The chain carries TRBV29-1 and TRBJ2-1, with 10 bases identical to TRBD1. Looked up from germline, CDR1 is SQVTM and CDR2 is ANQGSEA. This CDR3 is 14 amino acids long. With V trimmed by 5 bases and J by 3 bases, 4 bases remained unmatched.

This chain joins TRBV7-8 and TRBJ2-1; 9 bases match TRBD2. The junction had 5 bases not matched to a gene; V was cut back by 1 base and J by 4 bases. This CDR3 is 16 amino acids long. Germline CDR1 is SGHVS and CDR2 is FQNEAQ. The CDR3 protein is CASSLVASGAYNEQFF. The CDR3 DNA reads as TGTGCCAGCAGCTTAGTTGCTAGCGGGGCATACAATGAGCAGTTCTTC.

This clonotype was recorded at least ten times. The chain couples TRBV12-3 or TRBV12-4 to TRBJ2-1; possible D gene TRBD2, 6 bases. Trimming removed 6 bases at V and 0 bases at J, with 12 bases between. The CDR3 loop spans 15 amino acids. The CDR3 is CASSITSSSYNEQFF. The DNA of the CDR3 is TGTGCCAGCAGCATTACTAGCAGCTCCTACAATGAGCAGTTCTTC.

This clonotype was recorded many times. The chain is built from TRBV12-3 or TRBV12-4 and TRBJ1-2; TRBD1 agrees at 8 bases. The CDR3 runs to 18 residues. The V segment lost 6 bases and the J segment 4 bases; nucleotides outside the gene matches: 19. CDR3 amino acids: CASRPNHTWTGTRYGYTF. DNA of the CDR3: TGTGCCAGCAGACCCAATCATACTTGGACAGGGACTCGCTATGGCTACACCTTC.

In its sample, this clonotype was seen many times. The gene calls are TRBV11-2 and TRBJ2-2; 9 bases fit TRBD2. The J segment lost 5 bases and the V segment lost 0 bases, leaving 10 bases of the junction unmatched. Germline CDR1 reads SGHAT; CDR2 reads FQNNGV. CDR3 length equals 18 residues. The CDR3 region has the DNA TGTGCCAGCAGCTTAGACCCTCTAGCGGGGTGGCGGACCGGGGAGCTGTTTTTT. This encodes CASSLDPLAGWRTGELFF.

This clonotype was seen many times. V gene TRBV4-2 combines with J gene TRBJ2-7; 10 bases map to TRBD2. Germline CDR1 LGHNA, CDR2 YNFKEQ. This CDR3 has 15 amino acids. Trimming at V came to 1 base and at J to 2 bases, leaving 2 bases not matched to a gene. The DNA of the CDR3 is TGTGCCAGCAGCCAAGTACTAGCGGGGACCTACGAGCAGTACTTC. Amino acids: CASSQVLAGTYEQYF.

This clonotype has a count of ten or more. This chain joins TRBV7-9 and TRBJ1-5; 8 nucleotides line up with TRBD1. J gave up 8 bases and V 4 bases, and 10 bases lay outside the gene matches. Germline CDR1 reads SEHNR; CDR2 reads FQNEAQ (reference sequence). The CDR3 length is 15 residues. The CDR3 protein is CASSYPGQDAEPQHF. The CDR3 DNA follows: TGTGCCAGCAGCTACCCGGGACAGGATGCGGAGCCCCAGCATTTT.

This clonotype was picked up a small number of times. This may stem from a read error, because a much larger clone lies one nucleotide away. This sequence joins TRBV20-1 and TRBJ2-4, with D unresolved. Germline lookup yields CDR1 DFQATT and CDR2 SNEGSKA (reference sequence). The CDR3 consists of 15 residues. CDR3 amino acids: CSASGQATAKNSQYF. CDR3 in DNA: TGCAGTGCTAGCGGGCAGGCGACGGCCAAAAACAGTCAGTACTTC.

V and J are TRBV6-4 and TRBJ2-1; 8 nucleotides align to TRBD2. Trimming cost V 0 bases and J 9 bases; bases outside gene matches: 10. Germline CDR1 MRHNA, CDR2 SNTAGT. The CDR3 extends over 16 amino acids. CDR3 bases: TGTGCCAGCAGTGACTCGATGGGCGGGGGGCCCGTTGAGCAGTTCTTC. Its translation: CASSDSMGGGPVEQFF.

This clonotype was recorded at least ten times. The V gene is TRBV10-3, the J gene TRBJ2-7; 11 bases fit TRBD2. The germline V gene encodes CDR1 ENHRY and CDR2 SYGVKD. Trimming at V came to 2 bases and at J to 4 bases, leaving 10 bases not matched to a gene. The CDR3 spans 17 residues. CDR3 coding DNA: TGTGCCATCAGTGAGATGGGGATAGCGGGGGGGCTTTACGAGCAGTACTTC. Translation: CAISEMGIAGGLYEQYF.

This clonotype appeared many times. The J gene is TRBJ1-4, the V gene TRBV7-9; D is undetermined. Per germline, CDR1 SEHNR and CDR2 FQNEAQ (reference sequence). The ends were cut back, 5 bases at V and 5 bases at J, with 12 bases in the middle. This CDR3 region has 14 residues. This CDR3 is CASSLDGLNEKLFF. CDR3 nucleotide sequence: TGTGCCAGCAGCCTGGACGGTTTAAATGAAAAACTGTTTTTT.

This clonotype was observed many times. The chain has TRBV6-5 and TRBJ2-7; possible D gene TRBD1, 5 bases. CDR3 length: 13 amino acids. V was shortened by 5 bases and J by 8 bases, with 16 bases between the two germline ends. The germline gives CDR1 MNHEY, CDR2 SVGAGI. Here the CDR3 reads CASSPDLDTQQYF. DNA of the CDR3: TGTGCCAGCAGTCCCGATTTGGACACGCAGCAGTACTTC.

This clonotype was recorded at least ten times. V is TRBV27 and J is TRBJ2-3, with 11 positions matching TRBD1. Unmatched junction bases numbered 5, after V lost 5 bases and J lost 4 bases. The CDR3 is 15 amino acids. Germline V gene sequence: CDR1 MNHEY, CDR2 SMNVEV (reference sequence). CDR3 bases: TGTGCCAGCAGTCCGGACAGGGGGCCGTCAGATACGCAGTATTTT. It translates to CASSPDRGPSDTQYF.

This clonotype was seen repeatedly, ten times or more. J is TRBJ2-7 and V is TRBV5-4; 7 bases line up with TRBD1. CDR3 length: 13 amino acids. Germline V gene lookup returns CDR1 SGHNT and CDR2 YYREEE (reference sequence). V shed 4 bases, J shed 2 bases, and the junction held 3 bases outside the gene matches. The CDR3 reads CASSHGTAYEQYF. The CDR3 DNA reads as TGTGCCAGCAGCCACGGGACAGCCTACGAGCAGTACTTC.

This clonotype was counted ten times or more. A much more abundant neighbour one base away suggests this may be a read error. The CDR3 protein is CSVEEGIPSGANGLTF. The CDR3 DNA follows: TGCAGCGTTGAAGAAGGCATTCCCTCTGGGGCCAACGGCCTGACTTTC. V usage is TRBV29-1 and J usage is TRBJ2-6, with a tentative D call TRBD1 (5 bases). The germline V gene encodes CDR1 SQVTM and CDR2 ANQGSEA. The CDR3 contains 16 residues.

The chain joins TRBV5-1 to TRBJ2-1, with TRBD2 identical over 7 bases. Trimming took 1 base from V and 7 from J; bases not matched to a gene: 8. This CDR3 has 15 amino acids. CDR1 is SGHRS and CDR2 is YFSETQ in the germline V gene. CDR3 coding DNA: TGCGCCAGCAGCTTGCTTGCGGGAGATGGGAATGAGCAGTTCTTC. This sequence encodes CASSLLAGDGNEQFF.

The chain couples TRBV7-2 to TRBJ2-7; possible D gene TRBD1, 6 bases. The V end was cut by 6 bases, the J end by 3 bases, with 12 bases between. There are 13 residues in the CDR3. In germline, CDR1 is SGHTA, CDR2 FQGNSA. As DNA, the CDR3 is TGTGCCAGCAGTCAGCGGACAGACTACGAGCAGTACTTC. Its translation: CASSQRTDYEQYF.

This clonotype was found many times. The rearrangement links TRBV20-1 to TRBJ1-4; 9 bases map to TRBD1. The CDR3 is made up of 17 amino acids. Trimming removed 4 bases from V and 8 bases from J; junction bases left unmatched: 17. CDR1 is DFQATT and CDR2 is SNEGSKA in the germline V gene (reference sequence). CDR3 coding DNA: TGCAGTGCTATATTGGGACAGGGACGGCTGGGGAGCGAAAAACTGTTTTTT. Its protein product is CSAILGQGRLGSEKLFF.

This clonotype was seen only a few times. The junction does not match germline at one end; this may be a read error. V gene TRBV29-1 combines with J gene TRBJ1-1; TRBD1 matches 7 bases. Germline lookup yields CDR1 SQVTM and CDR2 ANQGSEA. The CDR3 has 11 residues. CDR3 coding DNA: TGCAGCCTTGACAGGGACACTGAAGCTTTCTTC. Its protein is CSLDRDTEAFF. The full variable domain, in which reference TRBV29-1 and TRBJ1-1 provide the parts outside the CDR3, is SAVISQKPSRDICQRGTSLTIQCQVDSQVTMMFWYRQQPGQSLTLIATANQGSEATYESGFVIDKFPISRPNLTFSTLTVSNMSPEDSSIYLCSLDRDTEAFFGQGTRLTVV.

This clonotype was recorded at least ten times. The chain recombines TRBV12-3 or TRBV12-4 with TRBJ2-2; 9 bases agree with TRBD2. The junction had 3 bases not matched to a gene; V was cut back by 4 bases and J by 0 bases. The CDR3 has 16 amino acids. CDR3 DNA sequence: TGTGCCAGCAGTTCCCGACTAGCGGCGAACACCGGGGAGCTGTTTTTT. Amino acid sequence: CASSSRLAANTGELFF.

In its sample, this clonotype was seen many times. This chain connects TRBV12-3 or TRBV12-4 to TRBJ2-2; possibly TRBD1 for D (6 bases). Trimming cost V 7 bases and J 2 bases, with 14 bases left between them. The CDR3 has 15 residues. CDR3 sequence reads: CASTLGQFNTGELFF. As DNA, the CDR3 is TGTGCCAGCACTCTTGGACAGTTTAACACCGGGGAGCTGTTTTTT.

This clonotype was recorded at least ten times. The rearrangement links TRBV28 to TRBJ2-5; a possible D gene is TRBD2 (5 bases). Trimming shortened V by 3 bases and J by 5 bases, and 16 bases separated the two germline ends. The CDR3 sequence is 15 residues long. The germline V gene encodes CDR1 MDHEN and CDR2 SYDVKM. The CDR3 protein is CASSFEGRAGETQYF. CDR3 DNA: TGTGCCAGCAGTTTCGAGGGTAGGGCCGGGGAGACCCAGTACTTC. Using reference TRBV28 and TRBJ2-5 for the parts outside the CDR3, the full variable domain is DVKVTQSSRYLVKRTGEKVFLECVQDMDHENMFWYRQDPGLGLRLIYFSYDVKMKEKGDIPEGYSVSREKKERFSLILESASTNQTSMYLCASSFEGRAGETQYFGPGTRLLVL.

This clonotype was recorded many times. The chain combines TRBV7-6 with TRBJ1-5; possibly TRBD1 for D (6 bases). This CDR3 contains 13 residues. Germline V gene data show CDR1 as SGHVS and CDR2 as FNYEAQ. Trimming pared 5 bases from V and 6 bases from J, leaving 11 bases between. The CDR3 sequence: CASSPRGGQPQHF. The CDR3 nucleotides read TGTGCCAGCAGCCCCCGAGGGGGTCAGCCCCAGCATTTT.